Listed below are T cell receptor beta chains from one sample, sequenced in a study of control samples from healthy donors and cancer patients. Using immunoSEQ multiplex PCR, the repertoire was profiled, and TCRdb retains in-frame clones only, with some absent. Of 100,000 or so clones in the sample, around 80% were seen once. Sequenced: blood. The source of these receptors is a woman in her fifties or sixties in good health. CDR3s include the opening cysteine and the closing phenylalanine or tryptophan. A D gene is named only where the DNA matches it firmly. The size field is filled for only some rows; it gives once, few, many or a size class.

d_gene | j_gene | v_gene | abundance | CDR3aa | CDR3nt
NA | TRBJ1-2 | TRBV18 | NA | CASSPSNPGQRVYGYTF | TGTGCCAGCTCACCGAGTAATCCGGGACAAAGGGTCTATGGCTACACCTTC
NA | TRBJ1-2 | TRBV21-1 | few | CASSTCEGLYGYTF | TGTGCCAGCAGCACATGTGAGGGACTCTATGGCTACACCTTC
TRBD1 | TRBJ2-6 | TRBV5-6 | NA | CARSWGTGGGSGGANVLTF | TGTGCCCGCAGCTGGGGGACAGGGGGCGGCTCGGGAGGGGCCAACGTCCTGACTTTC
NA | TRBJ1-2 | TRBV13 | once | CASSLWSGGFSDGYTF | TGTGCCAGCAGCTTATGGTCGGGGGGCTTCAGTGATGGCTACACCTTC
NA | TRBJ1-4 | TRBV19 | NA | CASSIRAGTNEKLFF | TGTGCCAGTAGTATACGGGCAGGAACTAATGAAAAACTGTTTTTT
TRBD1 | TRBJ2-7 | TRBV6-6 | NA | CASKKGQAYEQYF | TGTGCCAGCAAAAAAGGACAGGCCTACGAGCAGTACTTC
NA | TRBJ2-7 | TRBV28 | once | CASSLPKGPLAYEQYF | TGTGCCAGCAGTTTACCCAAGGGGCCCCTCGCCTACGAGCAGTACTTC
TRBD2 | TRBJ2-3 | TRBV9 | NA | CASSATSGASTDTQYF | TGTGCCAGCAGCGCGACTAGCGGGGCTAGCACAGATACGCAGTATTTT
NA | TRBJ2-4 | TRBV7-2 | once | CASSSHPGNQNIQYF | TGTGCCAGCAGCTCCCACCCAGGGAATCAAAACATTCAGTACTTC
TRBD2 | TRBJ2-1 | TRBV2 | NA | CASKGTSGYNEQFF | TGTGCCAGCAAGGGGACTAGCGGATACAATGAGCAGTTCTTC
NA | TRBJ1-3 | TRBV27 | NA | CASGITGTSGNTIYF | TGTGCCAGCGGAATAACCGGGACAAGTGGAAACACCATATATTTT
NA | TRBJ1-2 | TRBV2 | NA | CASSEGGRVWSKDGYTF | TGTGCCAGCAGTGAGGGAGGCAGGGTATGGAGTAAAGATGGCTACACCTTC
NA | TRBJ1-1 | TRBV6-5 | NA | CASTFRGVNTEAFF | TGTGCCAGCACCTTTAGGGGGGTAAACACTGAAGCTTTCTTT
NA | TRBJ2-7 | TRBV6-5 | NA | CASSPTGPPNEQYF | TGTGCCAGCAGTCCCACGGGTCCTCCCAACGAGCAGTACTTC
TRBD1 | TRBJ1-1 | TRBV28 | NA | CASRQGGNTEAFF | TGTGCCAGCAGGCAGGGGGGGAACACTGAAGCTTTCTTT
NA | TRBJ2-3 | TRBV19 | NA | CASTLTDSSGDTQYF | TGTGCCAGTACCCTGACCGATAGCTCAGGAGATACGCAGTATTTT
NA | TRBJ1-5 | TRBV2 | NA | CASMKDSNQPQHF | TGTGCCAGCATGAAGGATAGCAATCAGCCCCAGCATTTT
NA | TRBJ2-4 | TRBV2 | NA | CASSPSGPGNIQYF | TGTGCCAGCAGCCCCTCGGGACCGGGAAACATTCAGTACTTC
NA | TRBJ2-7 | TRBV28 | NA | CASSLGGSSYEQYF | TGTGCCAGCAGTCTTGGGGGGAGTTCCTACGAGCAGTACTTC
NA | TRBJ1-2 | TRBV7-9 | NA | CASSTGSANYGYTF | TGTGCCAGCAGCACAGGGTCCGCGAACTATGGCTACACCTTC
NA | TRBJ1-5 | TRBV3-1/TRBV3-2 | NA | CASSQDPGGVSQPQHF | TGTGCCAGCAGCCAAGATCCCGGGGGCGTAAGTCAGCCCCAGCATTTT
NA | TRBJ1-6 | TRBV19 | NA | CASSIVVGYNSPLHF | TGTGCCAGTAGTATCGTCGTGGGCTATAATTCACCCCTCCACTTT
NA | TRBJ1-1 | TRBV27 | NA | CASSSWTDTEAFF | TGTGCCAGCAGTTCATGGACAGACACTGAAGCTTTCTTT
NA | TRBJ2-5 | TRBV5-8 | NA | CASSAGRGRSETQYF | TGTGCCAGCAGCGCGGGACGGGGGAGGTCGGAGACCCAGTACTTC
NA | TRBJ2-5 | TRBV5-8 | NA | CASSSQGTSRETQYF | TGTGCCAGCAGCTCACAAGGGACCTCCCGGGAGACCCAGTACTTC
TRBD1 | TRBJ2-5 | TRBV5-1 | NA | CASSSSGTGGFQETQYF | TGCGCCAGCAGCTCGTCCGGGACAGGGGGTTTCCAAGAGACCCAGTACTTC
NA | TRBJ2-3 | TRBV6-4 | NA | CASSDTSRDTRGTDTQYF | TGTGCCAGCAGTGACACCAGCCGGGACACGAGGGGCACAGATACGCAGTATTTT
NA | TRBJ1-2 | TRBV27 | NA | CASSLEGYYGYTF | TGTGCCAGCAGTTTAGAAGGTTACTATGGCTACACCTTC
NA | TRBJ1-1 | TRBV18 | NA | CASSSSQGRDTEAFF | TGTGCCAGCTCATCTAGCCAGGGCAGGGACACTGAAGCTTTCTTT
TRBD1 | TRBJ2-1 | TRBV5-6 | NA | CASSLVGTGPYNEQFF | TGTGCCAGCAGCTTGGTGGGGACAGGACCCTACAATGAGCAGTTCTTC
NA | TRBJ2-3 | TRBV7-9 | few | CASSRGSATDTQYF | TGTGCCAGCAGCCGTGGTTCGGCGACAGATACGCAGTATTTT
NA | TRBJ2-2 | TRBV11-2 | NA | CASSLERVGTGELFF | TGTGCCAGCAGCCTGGAGCGGGTAGGAACCGGGGAGCTGTTTTTT
NA | TRBJ2-2 | TRBV4-2 | NA | CASSQDPSAGELFF | TGTGCCAGCAGCCAAGATCCATCCGCCGGGGAGCTGTTTTTT
TRBD1 | TRBJ2-7 | TRBV5-1 | NA | CASSLSRGGNYEQYF | TGCGCCAGCAGCTTGAGTCGAGGGGGCAACTACGAGCAGTACTTC
TRBD1 | TRBJ1-2 | TRBV4-1 | NA | CASSQGGQDPFGYTF | TGCGCCAGCAGCCAAGGCGGACAGGACCCTTTTGGCTACACCTTC
NA | TRBJ1-2 | TRBV6-2/TRBV6-3 | few | CASSRDGNYGYTF | TGTGCCAGCAGCCGGGACGGAAACTATGGCTACACCTTC
TRBD1 | TRBJ2-7 | TRBV6-2/TRBV6-3 | NA | CASSYGAGGWYEQYF | TGTGCCAGCAGTTACGGGGCAGGGGGCTGGTACGAGCAGTACTTC
TRBD2 | TRBJ2-2 | TRBV14 | few | CASSQSGGFTGELFF | TGTGCCAGCAGCCAAAGCGGGGGATTCACCGGGGAGCTGTTTTTT
NA | TRBJ1-5 | TRBV3-1/TRBV3-2 | NA | CASSRWGDQPQHF | TGTGCCAGCAGCCGTTGGGGAGATCAGCCCCAGCATTTT
NA | TRBJ2-7 | TRBV3-1/TRBV3-2 | NA | CASSPGFGTEQYF | TGTGCCAGCAGCCCTGGCTTTGGAACCGAGCAGTACTTC
TRBD1 | TRBJ2-7 | TRBV2 | once | CASRRTGVGEQYF | TGTGCCAGCAGGAGAACAGGGGTCGGGGAGCAGTACTTC
NA | TRBJ1-5 | TRBV3-1/TRBV3-2 | NA | CASSPGIVNQPQHF | TGTGCCAGCAGCCCAGGGATAGTTAATCAGCCCCAGCATTTT
TRBD1 | TRBJ2-7 | TRBV3-1/TRBV3-2 | NA | CASSPSTGNNFYEQYF | TGTGCCAGCAGTCCATCGACAGGGAATAATTTCTACGAGCAGTACTTC
NA | TRBJ2-2 | TRBV6-5 | NA | CASSYDSTGELFF | TGTGCCAGCAGTTACGACTCCACCGGGGAGCTGTTTTTT
NA | TRBJ2-7 | TRBV27 | NA | CASSPPGLKTYEQYF | TGTGCCAGCAGTCCCCCGGGACTGAAAACCTACGAGCAGTACTTC
TRBD2 | TRBJ2-7 | TRBV5-1 | NA | CASSLSSGRAIYEQYF | TGCGCCAGCAGCTTGTCCAGCGGGAGGGCCATCTACGAGCAGTACTTC
NA | TRBJ1-3 | TRBV4-3 | few | CASSQDPANTIYF | TGCGCCAGCAGCCAAGATCCCGCAAACACCATATATTTT
NA | TRBJ2-5 | TRBV7-7 | NA | CASSQNIVSQETQYF | TGTGCCAGCAGCCAAAATATTGTTAGCCAAGAGACCCAGTACTTC
NA | TRBJ1-2 | TRBV6-5 | NA | CASSDSNYGYTF | TGTGCCAGCAGTGACTCAAACTATGGCTACACCTTC
NA | TRBJ2-1 | TRBV5-1 | NA | CASSLEESPYNEQFF | TGCGCCAGCAGCTTGGAGGAATCCCCTTACAATGAGCAGTTCTTC
TRBD1 | TRBJ1-1 | TRBV28 | NA | CASSLRTGSNTEAFF | TGTGCCAGCAGTTTAAGGACAGGGAGTAACACTGAAGCTTTCTTT
TRBD1 | TRBJ2-4 | TRBV7-2 | NA | CASSDRAGNIQYF | TGTGCCAGCTCGGACAGGGCAGGAAACATTCAGTACTTC
NA | TRBJ2-1 | TRBV28 | NA | CASSPTGLSNEQFF | TGTGCCAGCAGTCCAACAGGGTTAAGTAATGAGCAGTTCTTC
NA | TRBJ2-3 | TRBV11-1 | NA | CASSPGAGAYTDTQYF | TGTGCCAGCAGCCCCGGGGCGGGGGCCTACACAGATACGCAGTATTTT
NA | TRBJ2-2 | TRBV7-2 | few | CASSLGSSTGELFF | TGTGCCAGCAGCTTAGGCTCCAGCACCGGGGAGCTGTTTTTT
NA | TRBJ1-1 | TRBV3-1/TRBV3-2 | NA | CASSPTPNTEAFF | TGTGCCAGCAGCCCGACACCGAACACTGAAGCTTTCTTT
NA | TRBJ1-2 | TRBV4-1 | NA | CASSQVFTVYGYTF | TGCGCCAGCAGCCAAGTGTTTACCGTCTATGGCTACACCTTC